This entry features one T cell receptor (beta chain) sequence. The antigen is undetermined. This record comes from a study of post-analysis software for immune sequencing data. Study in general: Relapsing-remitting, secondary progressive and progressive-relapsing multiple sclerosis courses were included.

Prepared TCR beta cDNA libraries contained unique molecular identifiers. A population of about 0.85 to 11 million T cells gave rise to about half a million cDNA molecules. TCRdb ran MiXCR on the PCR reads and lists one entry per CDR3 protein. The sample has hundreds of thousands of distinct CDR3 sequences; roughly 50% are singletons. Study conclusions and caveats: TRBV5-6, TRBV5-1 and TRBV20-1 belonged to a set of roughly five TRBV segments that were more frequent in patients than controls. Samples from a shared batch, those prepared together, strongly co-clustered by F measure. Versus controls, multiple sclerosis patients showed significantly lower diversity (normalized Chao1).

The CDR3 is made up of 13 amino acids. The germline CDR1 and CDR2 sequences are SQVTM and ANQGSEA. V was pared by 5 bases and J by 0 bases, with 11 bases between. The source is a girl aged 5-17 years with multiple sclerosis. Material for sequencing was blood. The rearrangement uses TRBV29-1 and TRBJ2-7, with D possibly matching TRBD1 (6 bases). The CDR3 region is CSVQGFLSYEQYF. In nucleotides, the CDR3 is TGCAGCGTTCAGGGGTTTCTCTCCTACGAGCAGTACTTC.